The entry that follows covers one T cell receptor beta chain sequence. The record originates from a study of cytomegalovirus exposure and HLA in healthy donors. V dropped 1 base and J dropped 0; count of bases not matched to a gene: 3. Germline-derived CDR1 and CDR2 are SGHNT and YENEEA. The CDR3 covers 15 residues. Only in-frame clones appear in the TCRdb table, and some are missing; sequencing was by immunoSEQ multiplex PCR. Found here are 250,000 to 300,000 clones, 80% to 90% of them singletons; the top ten hold roughly 1%. This chain connects TRBV11-3 to TRBJ2-7; TRBD2 matches 7 bases. Sequencing was performed on PBMCs. The clonotype originates from a young woman in good health and CMV-seronegative. The CDR3, as DNA: TGTGCCAGCAGCTTAGCTAGCGGAAACTCCTACGAGCAGTACTTC. Its translation is CASSLASGNSYEQYF.